Listed below are T cell receptor beta chains from one sample, sequenced in a study of shared clonotypes between healthy human individuals. This table comes from immunoSEQ multiplex PCR, and its TCRdb copy is limited to in-frame clones, with some not included. This sample carries approximately 440,000 clones, roughly four fifths of them seen once, and the ten largest clones take 12%. Sample: PBMCs. The receptors originated from a woman aged 40 to 50 in good health. Some clones in this sample may be carry-over from other donors' samples. The CDR3 runs from the conserved cysteine through the conserved F or W. A D gene is named only where the DNA matches it firmly. Clone size appears in some rows only: once, few, many, or a class for an expanded clone.

D gene: NA
J gene: TRBJ1-1
clone size: NA
V gene: TRBV10-2
CDR3 protein: CATQGRQNTEAFF
CDR3 DNA: TGCGCCACCCAGGGGAGGCAGAACACTGAAGCTTTCTTT

D gene: TRBD2
J gene: TRBJ2-5
clone size: NA
V gene: TRBV7-2
CDR3 protein: CASSLLAGGQYF
CDR3 DNA: TGTGCCAGCAGCCTACTAGCGGGAGGCCAGTACTTC

D gene: TRBD2
J gene: TRBJ2-7
clone size: many
V gene: TRBV5-1
CDR3 protein: CASSQPATTSGRSYEQYF
CDR3 DNA: TGCGCCAGCAGCCAACCCGCTACCACTAGCGGGCGCTCCTACGAGCAGTACTTC

D gene: TRBD2
J gene: TRBJ2-5
clone size: NA
V gene: TRBV28
CDR3 protein: CASSFSLADQETQYF
CDR3 DNA: TGTGCCAGCAGTTTCTCGCTAGCGGACCAAGAGACCCAGTACTTC

D gene: TRBD1
J gene: TRBJ1-1
clone size: NA
V gene: TRBV10-3
CDR3 protein: CAISGTGGANEAFF
CDR3 DNA: TGTGCCATCAGTGGGACAGGGGGCGCGAATGAAGCTTTCTTT

D gene: NA
J gene: TRBJ1-1
clone size: once
V gene: TRBV5-4
CDR3 protein: CASRDDRGWTEAFF
CDR3 DNA: TGTGCCAGCAGGGACGACCGGGGTTGGACTGAAGCTTTCTTT

D gene: TRBD2
J gene: TRBJ2-1
clone size: NA
V gene: TRBV28
CDR3 protein: CASSFGPGGNEQFF
CDR3 DNA: TGTGCCAGCAGTTTTGGCCCGGGGGGCAATGAGCAGTTCTTC

D gene: TRBD1
J gene: TRBJ1-1
clone size: NA
V gene: TRBV10-3
CDR3 protein: CAITQTGGTEAFF
CDR3 DNA: TGTGCCATCACCCAGACAGGGGGCACTGAAGCTTTCTTT

D gene: TRBD1
J gene: TRBJ2-5
clone size: NA
V gene: TRBV29-1
CDR3 protein: CSVENRGQETQYF
CDR3 DNA: TGCAGCGTTGAGAACAGGGGCCAAGAGACCCAGTACTTC

D gene: TRBD2
J gene: TRBJ2-1
clone size: NA
V gene: TRBV11-2
CDR3 protein: CASSFSGRAGNEQFF
CDR3 DNA: TGTGCCAGCAGCTTTAGCGGGAGGGCCGGCAATGAGCAGTTCTTC

D gene: NA
J gene: TRBJ2-6
clone size: once
V gene: TRBV6-4
CDR3 protein: CASSDTRASGANVLTF
CDR3 DNA: TGTGCCAGCAGTGACACCCGGGCCTCCGGGGCCAACGTCCTGACTTTC

D gene: NA
J gene: TRBJ1-2
clone size: NA
V gene: TRBV5-1
CDR3 protein: CASSLGTNYGYTF
CDR3 DNA: TGCGCCAGCAGCTTGGGCACAAACTATGGCTACACCTTC

D gene: NA
J gene: TRBJ2-1
clone size: NA
V gene: TRBV7-2
CDR3 protein: CASSLTPGEQFF
CDR3 DNA: TGTGCCAGCAGCTTAACCCCTGGTGAGCAGTTCTTC

D gene: NA
J gene: TRBJ2-7
clone size: NA
V gene: TRBV5-1
CDR3 protein: CASSLEGLPPAEQYF
CDR3 DNA: TGCGCCAGCAGCTTGGAGGGGTTACCGCCCGCCGAGCAGTACTTC

D gene: TRBD2
J gene: TRBJ2-3
clone size: NA
V gene: TRBV30
CDR3 protein: CAWRGLGGTDTQYF
CDR3 DNA: TGTGCCTGGAGAGGACTAGGCGGCACAGATACGCAGTATTTT

D gene: NA
J gene: TRBJ1-1
clone size: few
V gene: TRBV7-6
CDR3 protein: CASSLGSGLAEAFF
CDR3 DNA: TGTGCCAGCAGCTTAGGGTCAGGGTTGGCTGAAGCTTTCTTT

D gene: NA
J gene: TRBJ1-2
clone size: once
V gene: TRBV30
CDR3 protein: CAWRSRIGGGREEGHGYTF
CDR3 DNA: TGTGCCTGGAGATCGAGGATCGGGGGAGGACGGGAAGAGGGTCATGGCTACACCTTC

D gene: NA
J gene: TRBJ2-1
clone size: once
V gene: TRBV29-1
CDR3 protein: CSVEDRASYNEQFF
CDR3 DNA: TGCAGCGTTGAAGACAGGGCCAGCTACAATGAGCAGTTCTTC

D gene: TRBD1
J gene: TRBJ2-7
clone size: NA
V gene: TRBV9
CDR3 protein: CASSPVRDSPYEQYF
CDR3 DNA: TGTGCCAGCAGCCCCGTTCGGGACAGCCCCTACGAGCAGTACTTC

D gene: TRBD1
J gene: TRBJ1-1
clone size: NA
V gene: TRBV5-4
CDR3 protein: CASSLVKGADTEAFF
CDR3 DNA: TGTGCCAGCAGCTTGGTCAAGGGGGCTGACACTGAAGCTTTCTTT

D gene: NA
J gene: TRBJ2-7
clone size: NA
V gene: TRBV7-3
CDR3 protein: CASSLSLGYEQYF
CDR3 DNA: TGTGCCAGCAGCTTAAGCTTAGGCTACGAGCAGTACTTC

D gene: TRBD2
J gene: TRBJ2-3
clone size: NA
V gene: TRBV30
CDR3 protein: CAWTLGLAGDTDTQYF
CDR3 DNA: TGTGCCTGGACATTGGGACTAGCGGGAGACACAGATACGCAGTATTTT

D gene: TRBD2
J gene: TRBJ2-7
clone size: NA
V gene: TRBV5-4
CDR3 protein: CASSKLAGSYEQHF
CDR3 DNA: TGTGCCAGCAGCAAGCTAGCGGGTTCCTACGAGCAGCACTTC

D gene: TRBD1
J gene: TRBJ1-1
clone size: NA
V gene: TRBV6-1
CDR3 protein: CASSEKGALNTEAFF
CDR3 DNA: TGTGCCAGCAGTGAAAAGGGGGCGCTGAACACTGAAGCTTTCTTT

D gene: NA
J gene: TRBJ2-7
clone size: NA
V gene: TRBV28
CDR3 protein: CASSPPGENYEQYF
CDR3 DNA: TGTGCCAGCAGTCCCCCGGGAGAGAACTACGAGCAGTACTTC

D gene: NA
J gene: TRBJ2-7
clone size: NA
V gene: TRBV7-8
CDR3 protein: CASSPRLNEQYF
CDR3 DNA: TGTGCCAGCAGCCCCCGACTGAACGAGCAGTACTTC

D gene: NA
J gene: TRBJ2-7
clone size: NA
V gene: TRBV9
CDR3 protein: CASSPPASDYEQYF
CDR3 DNA: TGTGCCAGCAGCCCGCCGGCGTCCGACTACGAGCAGTACTTC

D gene: NA
J gene: TRBJ1-5
clone size: NA
V gene: TRBV6-4
CDR3 protein: CASSDTVLGGGSNQPQHF
CDR3 DNA: TGTGCCAGCAGTGACACCGTCCTTGGCGGGGGGAGCAATCAGCCCCAGCATTTT

D gene: TRBD1
J gene: TRBJ2-7
clone size: NA
V gene: TRBV11-2
CDR3 protein: CASSSYPDRGLEQYF
CDR3 DNA: TGTGCCAGCAGCTCCTACCCGGACAGGGGACTCGAGCAGTACTTC

D gene: NA
J gene: TRBJ2-7
clone size: NA
V gene: TRBV28
CDR3 protein: CASSPTRHSNEQYF
CDR3 DNA: TGTGCCAGCAGTCCCACACGACACTCCAACGAGCAGTACTTC

D gene: NA
J gene: TRBJ2-7
clone size: NA
V gene: TRBV29-1
CDR3 protein: CSVLAGDYEQYF
CDR3 DNA: TGCAGCGTTTTGGCAGGAGACTACGAGCAGTACTTC

D gene: NA
J gene: TRBJ2-7
clone size: NA
V gene: TRBV28
CDR3 protein: CASTDSEEQYF
CDR3 DNA: TGTGCCAGCACCGACTCGGAGGAGCAGTACTTC

D gene: NA
J gene: TRBJ2-2
clone size: NA
V gene: TRBV28
CDR3 protein: CASSLIRIPTGELFF
CDR3 DNA: TGTGCCAGCAGTTTGATTAGGATTCCCACCGGGGAGCTGTTTTTT

D gene: NA
J gene: TRBJ2-5
clone size: NA
V gene: TRBV18
CDR3 protein: CASSPETGIQETQYF
CDR3 DNA: TGTGCCAGCTCACCGGAGACAGGAATTCAAGAGACCCAGTACTTC

D gene: NA
J gene: TRBJ1-2
clone size: NA
V gene: TRBV18
CDR3 protein: CASSRGDHPVYGYTF
CDR3 DNA: TGTGCCAGCTCACGGGGGGACCACCCAGTTTATGGCTACACCTTC

D gene: NA
J gene: TRBJ2-5
clone size: NA
V gene: TRBV5-1
CDR3 protein: CASSLGQDEETQYF
CDR3 DNA: TGCGCCAGCAGCTTGGGACAGGATGAAGAGACCCAGTACTTC

D gene: NA
J gene: TRBJ1-2
clone size: NA
V gene: TRBV30
CDR3 protein: CAWKGPDGYTF
CDR3 DNA: TGTGCCTGGAAAGGACCCGATGGCTACACCTTC

D gene: TRBD2
J gene: TRBJ2-7
clone size: few
V gene: TRBV5-4
CDR3 protein: CASSNGLAGAYEQYF
CDR3 DNA: TGTGCCAGCAGTAATGGACTAGCGGGAGCCTACGAGCAGTACTTC

D gene: NA
J gene: TRBJ1-2
clone size: NA
V gene: TRBV19
CDR3 protein: CASRLGQSPNYGYTF
CDR3 DNA: TGTGCCAGTAGGCTCGGACAGAGTCCTAACTATGGCTACACCTTC

D gene: TRBD1
J gene: TRBJ2-6
clone size: NA
V gene: TRBV18
CDR3 protein: CASSAGTGISGANVLTF
CDR3 DNA: TGTGCCAGCTCAGCCGGGACAGGGATCTCTGGGGCCAACGTCCTGACTTTC

D gene: NA
J gene: TRBJ2-1
clone size: few
V gene: TRBV9
CDR3 protein: CASSVEGAYNEQFF
CDR3 DNA: TGTGCCAGCAGCGTAGAAGGCGCATACAATGAGCAGTTCTTC